A selection of T cell receptor beta chains follows, all from one sample in a study of beta chain features in type 1 diabetes. Method: immunoSEQ multiplex PCR; TCRdb's copy keeps in-frame clones and lacks some. The data show hundreds of thousands of clones, 11% seen once. The specimen sequenced was naive CD4+ T cells from blood. The origin of the receptors is a man aged 25-45 years with type 1 diabetes. Both conserved end residues are part of each CDR3. The D gene is left open where the match is weak. Only part of the rows carry a size: once, few, many, or a class if the clone is expanded.

length	size	D	V	J	CDR3
11	-	-	TRBV29-1	TRBJ2-7	CSVVSAYEQYF
15	few	TRBD1	TRBV5-1	TRBJ2-3	CASSSTGASTDTQYF
18	-	TRBD1	TRBV14	TRBJ1-4	CASSQDNRGSATNEKLFF
16	few	TRBD2	TRBV18	TRBJ2-1	CASSPPSGGAYNEQFF
14	-	-	TRBV7-2	TRBJ1-6	CASSLNQGNSPLHF
13	-	-	TRBV7-3	TRBJ1-1	CASSSDRNTEAFF
15	once	-	TRBV11-2	TRBJ2-3	CASSSLATSTDTQYF
18	-	TRBD2	TRBV11-1	TRBJ2-1	CASSFGTSGGVWYNEQFF
15	few	TRBD2	TRBV2	TRBJ2-1	CASRLTSGGGHEQFF
16	-	TRBD1	TRBV10-3	TRBJ1-2	CAISPGTGKANYGYTF
15	few	-	TRBV5-4	TRBJ1-1	CASRKQGGSGTEAFF
15	-	-	TRBV5-4	TRBJ2-2	CASSGGVMNTGELFF
13	few	-	TRBV7-2	TRBJ1-1	CASSPRRPTEAFF
13	-	TRBD2	TRBV28	TRBJ2-7	CASSLVGGREQYF
14	few	TRBD1	TRBV14	TRBJ1-2	CASSRGQSIGGYTF
16	few	TRBD2	TRBV28	TRBJ2-5	CASSSPSSGVLETQYF
12	-	-	TRBV7-3	TRBJ2-1	CASSVQGGEQFF
15	-	-	TRBV11-3	TRBJ2-7	CASSLVGASTYEQYF
15	few	-	TRBV5-1	TRBJ2-7	CASSIRTGSEREQYF
15	few	-	TRBV7-2	TRBJ1-5	CASSLGGSGNQPQHF
13	few	TRBD1	TRBV18	TRBJ2-3	CASSPLDRDTQYF
15	-	TRBD2	TRBV30	TRBJ2-2	CAWSRLAGLTGELFF
16	-	TRBD2	TRBV5-1	TRBJ2-7	CASSWGLAEGSYEQYF
12	few	-	TRBV28	TRBJ2-2	CASSEYSGELFF
13	-	TRBD1	TRBV6-4	TRBJ1-6	CASKMGQGGSLHF
13	few	-	TRBV5-1	TRBJ1-1	CASSPDQGDAAFF
17	few	-	TRBV29-1	TRBJ2-6	CSLAREPKASGANVLTF
14	-	TRBD1	TRBV5-1	TRBJ2-7	CASSQGQPGYEQYF
12	-	-	TRBV30	TRBJ1-2	CAWRPGYYGYTF
15	once	TRBD1	TRBV7-9	TRBJ2-2	CASRRQGDNTGELFF
18	few	TRBD1	TRBV27	TRBJ1-5	CASSPRTGRLISNQPQHF
14	few	-	TRBV9	TRBJ2-5	CASSVEGRRGTQYF
16	-	TRBD2	TRBV5-1	TRBJ2-5	CASSLRLRGGPETQYF
13	-	TRBD1	TRBV2	TRBJ2-1	CASTVQGAVEQFF
14	-	TRBD1	TRBV5-1	TRBJ2-7	CASSAGQGASEQYF
11	few	-	TRBV7-9	TRBJ2-1	CASSFPDEQFF
15	-	-	TRBV9	TRBJ2-1	CASSPSALVANEQFF
17	few	TRBD2	TRBV18	TRBJ2-5	CASSPLSSLGGGETQYF
12	-	-	TRBV5-6	TRBJ2-7	CASSLLGDEQYF
15	-	-	TRBV5-4	TRBJ1-3	CASSLPGGSGNTIYF
15	-	TRBD1	TRBV5-1	TRBJ1-4	CASSSQGQGSEKLFF
15	few	TRBD2	TRBV9	TRBJ2-5	CASSVGPTGGETQYF
15	few	-	TRBV10-3	TRBJ1-1	CAIKVAGQLNTEAFF
12	few	-	TRBV30	TRBJ2-7	CAWSETPYEQYF
13	-	-	TRBV7-2	TRBJ2-3	CASSLSGTDTQYF
11	few	-	TRBV28	TRBJ2-5	CAILGRETQYF
15	few	TRBD1	TRBV9	TRBJ2-1	CASSPGQGSYNEQFF
19	-	TRBD2	TRBV9	TRBJ2-5	CASSVGVSFGGGTQETQYF
13	-	-	TRBV2	TRBJ1-1	CASSVQLNTEAFF
15	-	-	TRBV6-5	TRBJ2-7	CASSYSAGNDYEQYF
15	few	TRBD1	TRBV5-1	TRBJ2-3	CASSLTGDRTDTQYF
13	-	TRBD2	TRBV5-1	TRBJ2-3	CASSPGLAELQYF
12	-	-	TRBV7-9	TRBJ2-1	CASSLSTGEQFF
12	-	-	TRBV28	TRBJ2-5	CASRQSVETQYF
13	few	-	TRBV5-4	TRBJ2-1	CASREMSGNEQFF
14	-	TRBD1	TRBV6-5	TRBJ2-5	CASSYRGPAETQYF
13	few	-	TRBV5-1	TRBJ2-5	CASSVGTEETQYF